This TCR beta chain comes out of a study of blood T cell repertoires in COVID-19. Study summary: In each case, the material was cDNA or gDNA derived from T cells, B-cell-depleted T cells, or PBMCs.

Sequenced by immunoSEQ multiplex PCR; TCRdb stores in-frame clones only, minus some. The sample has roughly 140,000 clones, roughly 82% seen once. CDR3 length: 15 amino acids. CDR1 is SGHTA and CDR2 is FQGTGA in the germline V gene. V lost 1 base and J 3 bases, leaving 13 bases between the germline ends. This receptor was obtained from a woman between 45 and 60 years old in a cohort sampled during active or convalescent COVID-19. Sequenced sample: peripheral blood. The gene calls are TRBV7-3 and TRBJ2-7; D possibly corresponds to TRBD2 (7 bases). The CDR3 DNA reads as TGTGCCAGCAGCTTAATCCGGGGGGCAAACTACGAGCAGTACTTC. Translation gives CASSLIRGANYEQYF. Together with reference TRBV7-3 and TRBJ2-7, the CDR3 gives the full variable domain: GAGVSQTPSNKVTEKGKYVELRCDPISGHTALYWYRQSLGQGPEFLIYFQGTGAADDSGLPNDRFFAVRPEGSVSTLKIQRTERGDSAVYLCASSLIRGANYEQYFGPGTRLTVT.